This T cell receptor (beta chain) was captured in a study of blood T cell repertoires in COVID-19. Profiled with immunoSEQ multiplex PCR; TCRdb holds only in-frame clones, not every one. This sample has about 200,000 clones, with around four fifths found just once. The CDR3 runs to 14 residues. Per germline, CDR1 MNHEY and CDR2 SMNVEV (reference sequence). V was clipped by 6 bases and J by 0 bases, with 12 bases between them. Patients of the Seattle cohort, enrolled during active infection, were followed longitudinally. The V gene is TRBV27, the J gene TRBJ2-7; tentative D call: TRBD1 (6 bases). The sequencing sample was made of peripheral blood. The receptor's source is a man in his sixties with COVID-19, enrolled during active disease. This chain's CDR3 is CASRPGQFSYEQYF. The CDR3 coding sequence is TGTGCCAGCAGGCCCGGACAGTTCTCCTACGAGCAGTACTTC.